This TCR beta chain was identified during a study of cytomegalovirus exposure and HLA in healthy donors. The CDR3 covers 16 residues. Trimming took off 0 bases at V and 4 bases at J, with 16 bases between the two ends. Germline V gives CDR1 SGHNT, CDR2 YYREEE (reference sequence). The study's findings and limits: Equally common other TCR beta chains were less clonally expanded than HLA-associated ones, a later analysis found. The study put under 200 TCR beta chains on its list as cytomegalovirus-associated.

Primers included in the PCR were 60 Vbeta and 13 Jbeta primers. Original methodology: The count from a later analysis was about 80 million unique TCR beta chains, some 12 million of them shared. TCRdb's copy holds only in-frame clones and misses some; the assay was immunoSEQ multiplex PCR. V and J calls and clone size are those listed in that table; D and trimming were worked out from the DNA. The sample consists of about 190,000 clones, over 80% of them appearing once. Note on this clone: What it binds is unknown.

The chain links TRBV5-4 to TRBJ1-1; D perhaps matches TRBD1 (6 bases). The receptor was derived from a man aged 30-40 years in good health and CMV-seronegative. The sequencing input was PBMCs. The CDR3, as DNA: TGTGCCAGCAGCTTGGGGATTAGGGGGGGCGTCACTGAAGCTTTCTTT. Residues: CASSLGIRGGVTEAFF.